This passage covers 30 T cell receptor beta chains from one sample sequenced in a study of brain metastases from non-small cell lung cancer. Clones were read by immunoSEQ multiplex PCR, and TCRdb kept only the in-frame ones, dropping some. The table shows approximately 3,100 clones, with roughly 95% occurring only once. Sample: tumor-adjacent normal tissue. The receptors were gathered from a donor at least 40 years old with non-small cell lung cancer.

V and J are TRBV9 and TRBJ2-3; no reliable D call. The V end was cut by 4 bases, the J end by 2 bases, with 8 bases between. Germline CDR1 SGDLS, CDR2 YYNGEE. The CDR3 is 13 amino acids. CDR3: CASSSAATDTQYF. The CDR3 region has the DNA TGTGCCAGCAGCTCCGCCGCCACAGATACGCAGTATTTT.

The rearrangement links TRBV13 to TRBJ2-6, with D possibly being TRBD1 (5 bases). V shed 5 bases and J shed 4 bases, with 9 bases lying between them. This CDR3 is 14 amino acids long. Per germline, CDR1 PRHDT and CDR2 FYEKMQ (reference sequence). DNA for the CDR3: TGTGCCAGCAGCCAGGGATCCGGGGCCAACGTCCTGACTTTC. Its translation: CASSQGSGANVLTF.

The chain recombines TRBV19 with TRBJ2-1, with D perhaps matching TRBD1 (6 bases). This CDR3 comprises 15 residues. Germline values: CDR1 LNHDA, CDR2 SQIVND (reference sequence). Trimming removed 10 bases at V and 6 bases at J, with 22 bases between. DNA for the CDR3: TGTGCCACTGGCGCAGGCAGGGGAAGACCCAATGAGCAGTTCTTC. Protein sequence: CATGAGRGRPNEQFF.

The chain links TRBV7-9 to TRBJ1-4, with no clear D. The V gene lost 3 bases and the J gene lost 0 bases, with 11 bases spanning the gap. The CDR3 is 16 residues long. The germline CDR1 and CDR2 sequences are SEHNR and FQNEAQ (reference sequence). CDR3 residues: CASSFFQVSTNEKLFF. The CDR3 coding sequence is TGTGCCAGCAGCTTCTTTCAGGTCTCAACTAATGAAAAACTGTTTTTT.

The chain combines TRBV19 with TRBJ2-2; 9 nucleotides align to TRBD2. CDR1 and CDR2 from the germline V gene are LNHDA and SQIVND (reference sequence). The CDR3 consists of 13 residues. The trim removed 10 bases at V and 6 bases at J, leaving 6 bases unmatched. CDR3 bases: TGTGCCATTAGCGGGGGTCCGGCCGGGGAGCTGTTTTTT. Its translation: CAISGGPAGELFF.

This clone was seen once. The chain carries TRBV3-1 (or the pseudogene TRBV3-2) and TRBJ2-1; 12 bases match TRBD2. The CDR3 runs to 16 residues. CDR1 and CDR2 (germline): LGHDT, YNNKEL (reference sequence). V lost 6 bases, J lost 2 bases, and 5 bases stayed unmatched. CDR3 amino acids: CASRLGLAGPYNEQFF. The CDR3 bases are TGTGCCAGCAGACTGGGACTAGCGGGCCCCTACAATGAGCAGTTCTTC.

In this sample, this clone turned up once. This chain connects TRBV7-2 to TRBJ2-7; 9 bases match TRBD1. Trimming took 5 bases from V and 4 from J; bases not matched to a gene: 6. The germline V gene has CDR1 SGHTA and CDR2 FQGNSA. There are 14 residues in the CDR3. DNA of the CDR3: TGTGCCAGCAGCGCGTCACAGGGGGCTTACGAGCAGTACTTC. This encodes CASSASQGAYEQYF.

This clone was counted once. The chain carries TRBV19 and TRBJ2-5; 8 bases line up with TRBD2. The CDR3 consists of 16 residues. V lost 3 bases, J lost 7 bases, and 13 bases stayed unmatched. Germline V CDR1 and CDR2: LNHDA, SQIVND (reference sequence). This CDR3 is CASSIANGRAGRTQYF. The CDR3 DNA follows: TGTGCCAGTAGTATCGCTAACGGGAGGGCAGGGAGGACCCAGTACTTC. The whole variable domain, filled in from reference TRBV19 and TRBJ2-5, reads DGGITQSPKYLFRKEGQNVTLSCEQNLNHDAMYWYRQDPGQGLRLIYYSQIVNDFQKGDIAEGYSVSREKKESFPLTVTSAQKNPTAFYLCASSIANGRAGRTQYFGPGTRLLVL.

This clone was seen once. This rearrangement joins TRBV11-3 to TRBJ2-2; tentatively, D is TRBD1 or TRBD2 (5 bases each). Germline values: CDR1 SGHNT, CDR2 YENEEA. V gave up 6 bases and J gave up 8 bases, with 16 bases separating them. The length of the CDR3 is 14 residues. The CDR3 loop is CASSPGTAIGELFF. The CDR3 DNA reads as TGTGCCAGCAGTCCAGGGACCGCGATAGGGGAGCTGTTTTTT.

The chain links TRBV6-4 to TRBJ2-3, with TRBD2 matching over 7 bases. The CDR3 contains 16 residues. Germline CDR1 reads MRHNA; CDR2 reads SNTAGT. With V trimmed by 0 bases and J by 0 bases, 3 bases remained unmatched. DNA of the CDR3: TGTGCCAGCAGTGACTCTAAAGCGGGGAGCACAGATACGCAGTATTTT. This sequence encodes CASSDSKAGSTDTQYF.

The gene calls are TRBV7-2 and TRBJ2-1; 10 bases are a match to TRBD2. J lost 7 bases, V lost 5 bases, and 8 bases had no gene match. The length of the CDR3 is 15 residues. CDR1 and CDR2 from the germline V gene are SGHTA and FQGNSA. CDR3 nucleotide sequence: TGTGCCAGCAGCCCCAGCGGGAGGGCCAGAAATGAGCAGTTCTTC. The encoded protein is CASSPSGRARNEQFF.

The chain has TRBV19 and TRBJ1-1; the D gene is possibly TRBD1 (5 bases). The CDR3 contains 16 residues. Trimming took off 5 bases at V and 6 bases at J, with 22 bases between the two ends. Germline V CDR1 and CDR2: LNHDA, SQIVND (reference sequence). The CDR3 sequence: CASSRNPDSRLPEAFF. CDR3 nucleotides: TGTGCCAGTAGTCGCAACCCCGACAGTAGGCTTCCTGAAGCTTTCTTT.

The chain carries TRBV24-1 and TRBJ2-3; 9 bases line up with TRBD1. CDR1 and CDR2 (germline): KGHDR, SFDVKD. With V trimmed by 3 bases and J by 0 bases, 3 bases remained unmatched. CDR3 size: 16 residues. CDR3 bases: TGTGCCACCAGTGATAGGACAGGGGTAAGCACAGATACGCAGTATTTT. Translated: CATSDRTGVSTDTQYF.

The chain employs TRBV28 and TRBJ2-7; TRBD2 aligns across 10 bases. The CDR3 is 16 amino acids. Trimming cost V 3 bases and J 0 bases; bases outside gene matches: 5. The germline CDR1 and CDR2 sequences are MDHEN and SYDVKM. The CDR3: CASSLEASGSSYEQYF. In DNA form, the CDR3 reads TGTGCCAGCAGTTTGGAGGCTAGCGGGAGCTCCTACGAGCAGTACTTC. The full variable domain, with the rest looked up from reference TRBV28 and TRBJ2-7, is DVKVTQSSRYLVKRTGEKVFLECVQDMDHENMFWYRQDPGLGLRLIYFSYDVKMKEKGDIPEGYSVSREKKERFSLILESASTNQTSMYLCASSLEASGSSYEQYFGPGTRLTVT.

The chain couples TRBV29-1 to TRBJ2-3; the D gene could be TRBD1 or TRBD2 (5 bases each). With 1 base removed from V and 4 bases from J, the gap between germline ends came to 15 bases. The length of the CDR3 is 15 residues. Germline loops: CDR1 SQVTM, CDR2 ANQGSEA. This CDR3 reads CSVEAPRGFADTQYF. In nucleotides, the CDR3 is TGCAGCGTTGAAGCCCCCCGGGGCTTCGCAGATACGCAGTATTTT.

The V call is TRBV19, the J call TRBJ2-3, with D uncertain. V lost 3 bases and J lost 6, with 10 bases in between. This CDR3 has 13 amino acids. Germline assignment: CDR1 LNHDA and CDR2 SQIVND (reference sequence). CDR3 in amino acids: CASSISGLDTQYF. The DNA of the CDR3 is TGTGCCAGTAGTATTTCCGGGTTGGATACGCAGTATTTT.

The chain links TRBV2 to TRBJ2-6; 9 nucleotides match TRBD1. This CDR3 contains 15 residues. J lost 4 bases, V lost 6 bases, and 4 bases had no gene match. Germline V lookup: CDR1 SNHLY, CDR2 FYNNEI. This CDR3 reads CASRGTGTGANVLTF. CDR3 DNA: TGTGCCAGCAGAGGGACAGGGACCGGGGCCAACGTCCTGACTTTC.

This chain connects TRBV19 to TRBJ2-5; TRBD1 might be the D (5 bases). V lost 1 base, J lost 4 bases, and 13 bases lay in between. CDR1 is LNHDA and CDR2 is SQIVND in the germline V gene (reference sequence). The CDR3 sequence is 15 residues long. The CDR3 sequence is CASSIAHTTGETQYF. DNA for the CDR3: TGTGCCAGTAGTATAGCCCACACAACAGGAGAGACCCAGTACTTC.

J is TRBJ2-1 and V is TRBV7-2, with D unresolved. Germline V gene data show CDR1 as SGHTA and CDR2 as FQGNSA. The CDR3 spans 12 residues. V was shortened by 5 bases and J by 6 bases, with 8 bases between the two germline ends. The CDR3 nucleotides read TGTACCAGCAGCAACCTTCTCAATGAGCAGTTCTTC. This codes for CTSSNLLNEQFF.

This chain links TRBV7-6 with TRBJ2-5; D not certain. CDR1 is SGHVS, CDR2 FNYEAQ, per germline. This CDR3 is 13 amino acids long. V gave up 3 bases and J gave up 7 bases, with 12 bases separating them. The CDR3 loop is CASSFNGGGTQYF. The CDR3 bases are TGTGCCAGCAGCTTCAATGGTGGTGGGACCCAGTACTTC.

In the case of this clone: At one end the junction does not follow the germline gene, possibly because of a read error. The chain carries TRBV6-5 and TRBJ1-1; D gene ambiguous. The CDR3 totals 12 residues. Per the germline V gene, CDR1 is MNHEY and CDR2 is SVGAGI. CDR3 in DNA: TGTGTCAGCAGGAGATATGGCACTGAAGCTTTCTTT. This translates into CVSRRYGTEAFF.

The V call is TRBV28, the J call TRBJ2-4; unclear D gene. From germline, CDR1 is MDHEN and CDR2 SYDVKM. The CDR3 loop spans 14 amino acids. V lost 1 base, J lost 0 bases, and 4 bases lay in between. CDR3 amino acids: CASSLSVAKNIQYF. CDR3 nucleotide sequence: TGTGCCAGCAGTTTATCCGTAGCCAAAAACATTCAGTACTTC.

The chain joins TRBV2 to TRBJ2-7; 9 bases are a match to TRBD1. The CDR3 extends over 16 amino acids. Germline loops: CDR1 SNHLY, CDR2 FYNNEI. After removal of 8 bases from V and 7 bases from J, the junction contained 18 bases not matched to a gene. The CDR3 nucleotides are TGTGCCAGCTACCTTTCCCCAATCCGGACAGGGGAGGAGCAGTACTTC. Its protein product is CASYLSPIRTGEEQYF.

The V and J genes are TRBV6-5 and TRBJ1-1; D ambiguous. Trimming shortened V by 0 bases and J by 2 bases, and 13 bases separated the two germline ends. The CDR3 runs 16 residues. Germline values: CDR1 MNHEY, CDR2 SVGAGI. The CDR3 reads CASSYSPRVSNTEAFF. The CDR3 DNA sequence: TGTGCCAGCAGTTACTCACCCCGGGTTTCCAACACTGAAGCTTTCTTT.

CDR3 amino acids: CAWSVTADEQFF. The CDR3 DNA reads as TGTGCCTGGAGTGTAACGGCGGATGAGCAGTTCTTC. V is TRBV30 and J is TRBJ2-1, with unresolved D. V was cut by 0 bases and J by 8 bases, with 8 bases left in between. The CDR3 has 12 amino acids. Per the germline V gene, CDR1 is GTSNPN and CDR2 is SVGIG (reference sequence).

The chain combines TRBV19 with TRBJ1-1, with no clear D. The CDR3 runs 11 residues. Germline V gene lookup returns CDR1 LNHDA and CDR2 SQIVND (reference sequence). Trimming pared 4 bases from V and 4 bases from J, leaving 4 bases between. The CDR3 nucleotides are TGTGCCAGTAGTACGGGCACTGAAGCTTTCTTT. Translation gives CASSTGTEAFF. Supplemented by reference TRBV19 and TRBJ1-1, the full variable domain reads DGGITQSPKYLFRKEGQNVTLSCEQNLNHDAMYWYRQDPGQGLRLIYYSQIVNDFQKGDIAEGYSVSREKKESFPLTVTSAQKNPTAFYLCASSTGTEAFFGQGTRLTVV.

The rearrangement links TRBV6-6 to TRBJ1-6, with D tentatively TRBD1 (6 bases). The CDR3 is made up of 13 amino acids. Germline CDR1 is MNHNY and CDR2 is SVGAGI (reference sequence). V was shortened by 4 bases and J by 8 bases, with 9 bases between the two germline ends. The CDR3 sequence: CASSWDKYSPLHF. CDR3 nucleotide sequence: TGTGCCAGCAGTTGGGACAAGTATTCACCCCTCCACTTT.

The rearrangement joins TRBV5-1 to TRBJ2-3; TRBD2 matches 7 bases. Trimming at V came to 0 bases and at J to 4 bases, leaving 5 bases not matched to a gene. Per the germline V gene, CDR1 is SGHRS and CDR2 is YFSETQ. The CDR3 totals 15 residues. This CDR3 is CASSLAAAGPDTQYF. CDR3 bases: TGCGCCAGCAGCTTGGCCGCAGCGGGGCCAGATACGCAGTATTTT.

This clone was recorded only once. The gene calls are TRBV12-3 or TRBV12-4 and TRBJ1-6; D is uncertain. The V end lost 5 bases, the J end lost 10 bases, and 12 bases lay between the germline ends. The CDR3 consists of 13 residues. This CDR3 is CASSTGRVSPLHF. The CDR3 region has the DNA TGTGCCAGCAGTACCGGGAGGGTCTCACCCCTCCACTTT.

The J gene is TRBJ2-2, the V gene TRBV3-1 (or the pseudogene TRBV3-2); D is unclear. The CDR3 contains 14 residues. Trimming shortened V by 3 bases and J by 0 bases, and 5 bases separated the two germline ends. The germline CDR1 and CDR2 sequences are LGHDT and YNNKEL (reference sequence). In DNA form, the CDR3 reads TGTGCCAGCAGCCACAGAACGAACACCGGGGAGCTGTTTTTT. Translating it yields CASSHRTNTGELFF.